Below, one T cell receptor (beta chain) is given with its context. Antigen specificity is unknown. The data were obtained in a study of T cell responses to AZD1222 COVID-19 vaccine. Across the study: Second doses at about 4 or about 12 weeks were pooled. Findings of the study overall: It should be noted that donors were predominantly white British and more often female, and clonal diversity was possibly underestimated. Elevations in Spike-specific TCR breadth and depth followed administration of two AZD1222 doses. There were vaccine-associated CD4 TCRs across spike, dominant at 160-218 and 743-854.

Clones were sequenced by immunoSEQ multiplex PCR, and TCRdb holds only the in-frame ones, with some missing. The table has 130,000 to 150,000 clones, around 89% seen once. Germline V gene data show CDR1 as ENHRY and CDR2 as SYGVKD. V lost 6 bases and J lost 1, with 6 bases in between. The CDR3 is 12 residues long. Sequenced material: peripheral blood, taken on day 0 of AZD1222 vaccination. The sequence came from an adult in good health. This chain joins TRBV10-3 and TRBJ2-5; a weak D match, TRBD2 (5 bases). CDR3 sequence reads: CAIRDSQETQYF. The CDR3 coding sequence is TGTGCCATCAGGGACTCCCAAGAGACCCAGTACTTC.